One sample yielded the 30 T cell receptor beta chains listed below, sequenced in a study of shared clonotypes between healthy human individuals. Clones were sequenced by immunoSEQ multiplex PCR, and TCRdb holds only the in-frame ones, with some missing. The repertoire includes 2,500,000 or so clones, roughly 93% of them detected once, and 0.36% sits in the top ten. The specimen was naive CD4+ T cells from PBMCs. The subset here: CD45RA+ positively selected. The source is a man between 18 and 29 years old in good health. Some clones in this sample may be carry-over from other donors' samples.

The genes are TRBV15 and TRBJ1-4, with TRBD1 identical over 8 bases. The CDR3 is 17 amino acids. The germline CDR1 and CDR2 sequences are LNHNV and YYDKDF (reference sequence). V dropped 0 bases and J dropped 10; count of bases not matched to a gene: 13. For the CDR3, the DNA is TGTGCCACCAGCAGAGAGGCGGTGTCAGGGGGCAGAGTAAAACTGTTTTTT. Translating gives CATSREAVSGGRVKLFF.

The genes are TRBV5-5 and TRBJ2-5, with 9 bases aligning to TRBD1. Unmatched junction bases numbered 10, after V lost 4 bases and J lost 3 bases. Germline V CDR1 and CDR2: SGHKS, YYEKEE (reference sequence). The CDR3 spans 16 residues. CDR3 DNA sequence: TGTGCCAGCAGCCCGGGACAGGGAACAGTTAAAGAGACCCAGTACTTC. It translates to CASSPGQGTVKETQYF.

This clone was observed a single time. The CDR3 here is CASSRIGGSYNEQFF. The CDR3, as DNA: TGTGCCAGCAGCAGGATCGGAGGCTCCTACAATGAGCAGTTCTTC. The chain joins TRBV11-2 to TRBJ2-1, with D possibly matching TRBD2 (5 bases). The CDR3 runs to 15 residues. The V and J ends lost 5 bases and 0 bases respectively, with 11 bases between them. Per the germline V gene, CDR1 is SGHAT and CDR2 is FQNNGV.

The chain is built from TRBV5-1 and TRBJ2-7; 7 positions match TRBD2. The germline CDR1 and CDR2 sequences are SGHRS and YFSETQ. The CDR3 runs 15 residues. Trimming took 3 bases from V and 6 from J; bases not matched to a gene: 12. CDR3 region: CASSSPGGSTREQYF. In nucleotides, the CDR3 is TGCGCCAGCAGCTCCCCAGGCGGGAGCACCCGCGAGCAGTACTTC.

The V and J genes are TRBV28 and TRBJ2-7; D is possibly TRBD1 (6 bases). Germline V gene lookup returns CDR1 MDHEN and CDR2 SYDVKM. The CDR3 is 13 amino acids. V dropped 8 bases and J dropped 8 bases, with 19 bases sitting between them. The CDR3 loop is CASGQPQGKQQYF. The CDR3 DNA reads as TGTGCCAGCGGCCAGCCGCAGGGGAAGCAGCAGTACTTC.

In its sample, this clone was seen once. The rearrangement joins TRBV6-1 to TRBJ2-1; 10 bases align to TRBD2. With V trimmed by 8 bases and J by 8 bases, 9 bases remained unmatched. The germline CDR1 and CDR2 sequences are MNHNS and SASEGT. This CDR3 has 14 residues. The CDR3 sequence is CASESPSGSYEQFF. The CDR3 coding sequence is TGTGCCAGCGAATCGCCTAGCGGGAGCTATGAGCAGTTCTTC.

This sequence joins TRBV5-1 and TRBJ2-3; 9 nucleotides agree with TRBD2. V was clipped by 0 bases and J by 2 bases; unmatched bases: 7. The germline CDR1 and CDR2 sequences are SGHRS and YFSETQ. The CDR3 runs to 17 residues. The CDR3 region is CASSLAAGGPYTDTQYF. CDR3 bases: TGCGCCAGCAGCTTGGCAGCGGGAGGCCCCTACACAGATACGCAGTATTTT.

The V call is TRBV28, the J call TRBJ2-7, with D uncertain. Per germline, CDR1 MDHEN and CDR2 SYDVKM. This CDR3 spans 15 amino acids. Trimming pared 5 bases from V and 5 bases from J, leaving 19 bases between. CDR3 in DNA: TGTGCCAGCAGTCTAGTCGGCAGAATGGTCGACGAGCAGTACTTC. Residues: CASSLVGRMVDEQYF. Supplemented by reference TRBV28 and TRBJ2-7, the full variable domain reads DVKVTQSSRYLVKRTGEKVFLECVQDMDHENMFWYRQDPGLGLRLIYFSYDVKMKEKGDIPEGYSVSREKKERFSLILESASTNQTSMYLCASSLVGRMVDEQYFGPGTRLTVT.

The chain combines TRBV18 with TRBJ2-1; 7 nucleotides agree with TRBD2. V was pared by 8 bases and J by 5 bases, with 9 bases of the junction left unmatched. The CDR3 covers 14 residues. Germline V lookup: CDR1 KGHSH, CDR2 LQKENI. CDR3 bases: TGTGCCAGCACCCCTAGCGGATATAACAATGAGCAGTTCTTC. This gives the protein CASTPSGYNNEQFF.

The chain couples TRBV6-1 to TRBJ2-1; 8 positions agree with TRBD1. The V segment lost 4 bases and the J segment 6 bases; nucleotides outside the gene matches: 5. Germline CDR1 reads MNHNS; CDR2 reads SASEGT. CDR3 size: 14 residues. CDR3 DNA sequence: TGTGCCAGCAGTGGACGTACAGGGGGCAATGAGCAGTTCTTC. It translates to CASSGRTGGNEQFF.

The chain is built from TRBV6-5 and TRBJ2-4, with unresolved D. The CDR3 contains 16 residues. The V gene lost 4 bases and the J gene lost 0 bases, with 13 bases spanning the gap. Germline V gives CDR1 MNHEY, CDR2 SVGAGI. CDR3 loop: CASSSLGNVAKNIQYF. CDR3 nucleotides: TGTGCCAGCAGTTCTTTGGGGAATGTAGCCAAAAACATTCAGTACTTC.

V and J are TRBV6-5 and TRBJ2-3; no reliable D call. The germline V and J ends were trimmed by 2 bases and 4 bases, with 10 bases remaining between them. CDR3 size: 14 residues. The V gene's germline CDR1 is MNHEY and CDR2 SVGAGI. The CDR3 is CASSYGSSADTQYF. The CDR3 DNA sequence: TGTGCCAGCAGTTACGGCAGCAGTGCAGATACGCAGTATTTT.

The chain carries TRBV4-2 and TRBJ1-3; D is ambiguous. Trimming stripped 1 base from V and 0 bases from J, with 7 bases between. Per the germline V gene, CDR1 is LGHNA and CDR2 is YNFKEQ. The CDR3 has 15 amino acids. The DNA of the CDR3 is TGTGCCAGCAGCCAAGTCGCAGTCTCTGGAAACACCATATATTTT. It translates to CASSQVAVSGNTIYF.

This clone occurred once. The chain joins TRBV4-3 to TRBJ2-5, with D perhaps matching TRBD1 or TRBD2 (5 bases each). Germline V gene data show CDR1 as LGHNA and CDR2 as YSLEER. V lost 2 bases, J lost 3 bases, and 25 bases lay in between. The CDR3 has 19 amino acids. The CDR3 here is CASSQFSLTNRGREETQYF. CDR3 sequence (DNA): TGCGCCAGCAGCCAATTTTCCTTAACAAACCGGGGCAGGGAAGAGACCCAGTACTTC.

The genes are TRBV5-1 and TRBJ1-5, with TRBD1 matching over 7 bases. Germline-derived CDR1 and CDR2 are SGHRS and YFSETQ. V shed 0 bases and J 7 bases; nucleotides not matched to a gene: 7. The CDR3 runs 15 residues. The DNA of the CDR3 is TGCGCCAGCAGCTTGGTAGGGGGCGCTGACCAGCCCCAGCATTTT. This gives the protein CASSLVGGADQPQHF.

V is TRBV19 and J is TRBJ2-7; D gene unclear. CDR3 length: 16 amino acids. Germline values: CDR1 LNHDA, CDR2 SQIVND (reference sequence). The V gene lost 3 bases and the J gene lost 2 bases, with 17 bases spanning the gap. The CDR3 spells CASSIFLVRSPYEQYF. The CDR3 nucleotides are TGTGCCAGTAGTATCTTCCTGGTTCGTAGTCCCTACGAGCAGTACTTC.

The chain combines TRBV18 with TRBJ2-5, with a weak D call TRBD1 (5 bases). Trimming shortened V by 2 bases and J by 2 bases, and 18 bases separated the two germline ends. The V gene's germline CDR1 is KGHSH and CDR2 LQKENI. The CDR3 has 17 amino acids. DNA for the CDR3: TGTGCCAGCTCACCATTGTATCCAGGGCCTGGTCAAGAGACCCAGTACTTC. Protein sequence: CASSPLYPGPGQETQYF.

This clone was observed once. The chain carries TRBV5-1 and TRBJ1-1; D is unresolved. This CDR3 has 16 residues. The V end was cut by 3 bases, the J end by 8 bases, with 23 bases between. From germline, CDR1 is SGHRS and CDR2 YFSETQ. In DNA form, the CDR3 reads TGCGCCAGCAGCTCCGGACCCTCCGGGGAAACTCCCGAAGCTTTCTTT. This translates into CASSSGPSGETPEAFF.

The chain links TRBV18 to TRBJ2-2, with 7 bases aligning to TRBD1. Looked up from germline, CDR1 is KGHSH and CDR2 is LQKENI. The CDR3 has 15 amino acids. V trimming: 4 bases; J trimming: 3 bases; junction bases outside the gene matches: 5. CDR3 coding DNA: TGTGCCAGCTCACAGAGGGGGCTCGACACCGGGGAGCTGTTTTTT. Amino acids: CASSQRGLDTGELFF.

The chain employs TRBV5-4 and TRBJ1-1; 8 nucleotides line up with TRBD1. The CDR3 totals 15 residues. Trimming at V came to 6 bases and at J to 1 base, leaving 8 bases not matched to a gene. In germline, CDR1 is SGHNT, CDR2 YYREEE (reference sequence). CDR3 nucleotides: TGTGCCAGCACCAGTCCCGGGACAGGGAACACTGAAGCTTTCTTT. This gives the protein CASTSPGTGNTEAFF.

About this clone: In the same sample, other DNA sequences code for this CDR3. The chain links TRBV28 to TRBJ1-2; 7 bases line up with TRBD1. With V trimmed by 6 bases and J by 1 base, 2 bases remained unmatched. CDR1 is MDHEN and CDR2 is SYDVKM in the germline V gene. CDR3 size: 13 residues. The DNA of the CDR3 is TGTGCCAGCAGGAGGGACAGTAACTATGGCTACACCTTC. Residues: CASRRDSNYGYTF.

This sequence joins TRBV5-4 and TRBJ2-2; no clear D gene. The V gene's germline CDR1 is SGHNT and CDR2 YYREEE (reference sequence). Trimming pared 2 bases from V and 5 bases from J, leaving 16 bases between. The CDR3 runs 16 residues. As DNA, the CDR3 is TGTGCCAGCAGCTTTTCACCCAGGCCGGAGACCGGGGAGCTGTTTTTT. Translating it yields CASSFSPRPETGELFF.

This chain uses TRBV5-1 with TRBJ1-3; 8 bases align to TRBD1. CDR1 is SGHRS, CDR2 YFSETQ, per germline. The CDR3 consists of 15 residues. With 5 bases clipped from V and 2 bases from J, the junction kept 6 bases outside the gene matches. The CDR3 loop reads CASSYSGGTGNTIYF. The CDR3 bases are TGCGCCAGCAGTTACTCAGGGGGCACTGGAAACACCATATATTTT.

The chain carries TRBV18 and TRBJ2-5; a possible D gene is TRBD1 (6 bases). Germline values: CDR1 KGHSH, CDR2 LQKENI. Trimming shortened V by 2 bases and J by 4 bases, and 11 bases separated the two germline ends. The CDR3 spans 14 residues. This CDR3 reads CASSPMGAGETQYF. The CDR3 DNA follows: TGTGCCAGCTCACCAATGGGGGCCGGAGAGACCCAGTACTTC.

This CDR3 reads CASSKGWVRQSYGEEQYF. The CDR3 DNA follows: TGTGCCAGCAGCAAAGGGTGGGTAAGACAGTCGTACGGAGAGGAGCAGTACTTC. The V call is TRBV21-1, the J call TRBJ2-7; no DNA check was done on the table's D call, TRBD1. TRBV21-1 is a pseudogene locus. This CDR3 has 18 residues.

This chain uses TRBV6-5 with TRBJ2-7, with 10 bases identical to TRBD2. Germline V gives CDR1 MNHEY, CDR2 SVGAGI. The trim removed 2 bases at V and 7 bases at J, leaving 11 bases unmatched. The CDR3 consists of 16 residues. CDR3 nucleotides: TGTGCCAGCAGTTACGTAGCGGGGGGTTTTATGGGGGAGCAGTACTTC. Translated, it gives CASSYVAGGFMGEQYF.

Here the CDR3 DNA reads TGCGCCAGCAGCCCCATTGGTCGAGCGGCGCCTACCTACGAGCAGTACTTC. Its translation: CASSPIGRAAPTYEQYF. V and J are TRBV5-1 and TRBJ2-7; D might be TRBD2 (5 bases). The V and J ends lost 4 bases and 2 bases respectively, with 22 bases between them. CDR1 and CDR2 from the germline V gene are SGHRS and YFSETQ. The CDR3 length is 17 residues.

This chain uses TRBV9 with TRBJ2-1, with D perhaps being TRBD1 or TRBD2 (5 bases each). Trimming removed 0 bases at V and 10 bases at J, with 14 bases between. CDR3 length: 14 residues. CDR1 and CDR2 (germline): SGDLS, YYNGEE. The CDR3 region has the DNA TGTGCCAGCAGCGTAGAGGTGAGGGGAGACGAGCAGTTCTTC. It codes for CASSVEVRGDEQFF.

Regarding this clone: In the same sample, other DNA sequences code for this CDR3. The chain combines TRBV7-2 with TRBJ2-1; D could derive from TRBD1 or TRBD2 (5 bases each). V was shortened by 1 base and J by 6 bases, with 10 bases between the two germline ends. Germline loops: CDR1 SGHTA, CDR2 FQGNSA. The CDR3 spans 14 residues. The DNA for the CDR3 is TGTGCCAGCAGCTTAGGGGGGAGTAGCAATGAGCAGTTCTTC. Its protein is CASSLGGSSNEQFF.

This rearrangement joins TRBV19 to TRBJ2-5; 8 nucleotides agree with TRBD1. With 4 bases clipped from V and 7 bases from J, the junction kept 5 bases outside the gene matches. Germline-derived CDR1 and CDR2 are LNHDA and SQIVND (reference sequence). There are 13 residues in the CDR3. CDR3 bases: TGTGCCAGTAGTACGGACAGGGTGGGGACCCAGTACTTC. This gives the protein CASSTDRVGTQYF.